This TCR beta chain emerged from a study of response to subunit inactivated influenza vaccine (dated by TCRdb to 2016 to 2018). A note on the overall study: To follow how T cells responded to a trivalent subunit inactivated influenza vaccine, the researchers relied on deep quantitative profiling of the T cell receptor repertoire.

Libraries were prepared through RT-PCR. The sample was run on an Illumina HiSeq 2500. The raw public reads went through TCRdb reprocessing: fastp at Q25, MiXCR clone calling, in-frame beta chains kept. Each CDR3 protein appears once, grouped with its most common genes and DNA. The sample table lists more than 550,000 distinct CDR3 sequences, approximately 11% of them with a count of one. The top ten hold roughly 11% of the sample. General conclusions and limits of the study: The authors proposed that each seasonal influenza vaccination may bring in only a limited number of new T cells.

Comment on this clonotype: Its antigen is unknown. No much larger clonotype is one base removed from it; base qualities were not supplied.

Deletion took 2 bases off V and 5 bases off J, with a span of 15 bases between the germline ends. The CDR3 starts with the cysteine, ends with the phenylalanine, and has 15 residues. Just CDR3 DNA is preserved here, 45 bases in frame from base 1. The germline V gene encodes CDR1 SGHAT and CDR2 FQNNGV. These data also formed part of another study, on T cells expressing NK-cell markers. In that second paper, the authors write: 5'RACE template switching, by which a universal primer site and unique molecular identifiers were added, was used to make TCR beta cDNA libraries. Several donors provided sorted CD3+CD56+NKG2C+, CD3+CD56+NKG2C- and CD3+CD56-NKG2C+ T-cell subsets, whose TCR beta-chain repertoires were profiled. Seven of the eight sequenced donors were HCMV-seropositive and one was HCMV-seronegative. To restrict sorting to alphabetaTCR-expressing T cells, an anti-gammadeltaTCR antibody was added in several experiments. In a handful of donors, the dominant CD3+CD56+NKG2C+ clonotypes were among the top 10 CD8+ clonotypes and accounted for about 1.0-7.5% of CD8+ T cells. Those dominant clonotypes were again the most abundant among CD3+CD56-NKG2C+ cells in several donors, at roughly 25-65%. It remained unclear whether the expanded NKG2C-expressing T cell clones were specific for HCMV antigens. The eight sequenced donors were randomly selected healthy volunteers, three men and five women. HCMV serostatus was determined by detecting HCMV-specific IgG in serum with a commercial ELISA kit. Ficoll density gradient centrifugation was used to isolate peripheral blood mononuclear cells from blood. For over 5 donors, bulk peripheral blood T-cell repertoires were additionally sequenced from unsorted PBMC. cDNA synthesis was primed from the TCR beta constant segment and was followed by two successive PCR amplification steps. Sequencing of the libraries produced 2 x 150 bp reads on Illumina HiSeq 2000/2500, MiSeq or NextSeq. MIGEC was used to demultiplex reads and group reads by UMI, and MiTCR was used to assemble and quantify clonotypes. To exclude erroneous sequences, only TCR cDNA sequences supported by at least two reads were retained. The tcR package was used for downstream repertoire analysis, and clonotypes were matched between fractions using CDR3 nucleotide sequence together with V segment. VDJmatch was used to annotate antigen specificity against VDJdb, with one amino acid substitution in CDR3 permitted.

The source is a man aged 50-60 years who received an inactivated influenza vaccine. Donor details come from another sample of the same person, matched by shared clones. The V and J segments used are TRBV11-2 and TRBJ2-5; the D gene may be TRBD1 or TRBD2, since each aligns over 6 bases. Here the sequenced sample was PBMCs from blood, taken on the day of vaccination. The DNA sequence is as follows: TGTGCCAGCAGCTTAAACCACGGGGGCGCGGAGACCCAGTACTTC. Its product reads: CASSLNHGGAETQYF. Beyond the CDR3, the reference TRBV11-2 and TRBJ2-5 genes provide the residues; the full variable domain reads: EAGVAQSPRYKIIEKRQSVAFWCNPISGHATLYWYQQILGQGPKLLIQFQNNGVVDDSQLPKDRFSAERLKGVDSTLKIQPAKLEDSAVYLCASSLNHGGAETQYFGPGTRLLVL.